The source of this T cell receptor beta chain is a study of shared clonotypes between healthy human individuals. Details on this clone: Its matching antigen is unknown.

Genomic DNA of every subset was divided equally among multiple immunoSEQ plates. The method was immunoSEQ multiplex PCR; TCRdb's version includes in-frame clones alone and lacks a portion of them. The repertoire holds around 2.1 million clones, with approximately 96% as singletons. Study conclusions and caveats: The sampled material consisted only of blood, and tissue repertoires are likely to differ. Memory subsets generally showed smaller estimated richness than naive subsets did.

The CDR3 is 16 residues long. V shed 3 bases and J shed 0 bases, with 12 bases lying between them. The germline V gene has CDR1 MNHEY and CDR2 SMNVEV (reference sequence). The chain joins TRBV27 to TRBJ2-1; D may match TRBD1 or TRBD2 (5 bases each). Sample: naive CD4+ T cells sorted from blood. Subset in this sample: CD45RA+ positively selected. The TCR originated in a man aged 18-30 years in good health. CDR3 in amino acids: CASSLVKGSSYNEQFF. The CDR3 DNA is TGTGCCAGCAGTTTGGTCAAGGGGAGCTCCTACAATGAGCAGTTCTTC.